Following are 24 T cell receptor beta chains from one sample sequenced in a study of PD-L1 blockade in urothelial cancer. The sample's time point: peripheral blood 6 weeks after treatment start. Only in-frame clones appear in the TCRdb table, and some are missing; sequencing was by immunoSEQ multiplex PCR. The sample contains under 150,000 clones, around 88% of which appear only once. Material: PBMCs, obtained around atezolizumab (anti-PD-L1) treatment. These receptors originate from a man between 60 and 75 years old with urothelial cancer.

The chain links TRBV2 to TRBJ2-6; tentative D call: TRBD1 (5 bases). The CDR3 runs 15 residues. V lost 5 bases, J lost 4 bases, and 12 bases lay in between. Looked up from germline, CDR1 is SNHLY and CDR2 is FYNNEI. CDR3 in DNA: TGTGCCAGCAGTTATGACAGCACGGGGGCCAACGTCCTGACTTTC. This translates into CASSYDSTGANVLTF.

The chain combines TRBV28 with TRBJ1-5; 10 bases agree with TRBD1. Germline V gives CDR1 MDHEN, CDR2 SYDVKM. V was clipped by 8 bases and J by 7 bases; unmatched bases: 14. The CDR3 sequence is 16 residues long. The CDR3 loop is CASGVVGTGERQPQHF. CDR3 nucleotide sequence: TGTGCCAGCGGGGTGGTCGGGACAGGGGAACGGCAGCCCCAGCATTTT. The full variable domain, rest sourced from reference TRBV28 and TRBJ1-5, is DVKVTQSSRYLVKRTGEKVFLECVQDMDHENMFWYRQDPGLGLRLIYFSYDVKMKEKGDIPEGYSVSREKKERFSLILESASTNQTSMYLCASGVVGTGERQPQHFGDGTRLSIL.

This chain links TRBV11-2 with TRBJ1-1, with unresolved D. From germline, CDR1 is SGHAT and CDR2 FQNNGV. The CDR3 has 14 amino acids. Trimming left V 1 base short and J 6 bases short, with 12 bases between. CDR3 coding DNA: TGTGCCAGCAGCTTAGTGCTATCGTTCTCTGAAGCTTTCTTT. This sequence encodes CASSLVLSFSEAFF.

The chain joins TRBV29-1 to TRBJ1-2; 12 nucleotides match TRBD1. V shed 6 bases and J 8 bases; nucleotides not matched to a gene: 13. Germline values: CDR1 SQVTM, CDR2 ANQGSEA. CDR3 length: 15 amino acids. CDR3: CSVFGMGQGAGGYTF. The CDR3 DNA sequence: TGCAGCGTCTTTGGAATGGGACAGGGGGCCGGGGGCTACACCTTC.

The J gene is TRBJ2-7, the V gene TRBV2, with D possibly TRBD2 on 5 matching bases. From germline, CDR1 is SNHLY and CDR2 FYNNEI. CDR3 size: 14 residues. With 8 bases removed from V and 3 bases from J, the gap between germline ends came to 17 bases. The CDR3 loop reads CASCHDGGNYEQYF. In DNA form, the CDR3 reads TGTGCCAGCTGTCATGACGGAGGTAACTACGAGCAGTACTTC.

The rearrangement joins TRBV30 to TRBJ2-3; 7 positions agree with TRBD2. This CDR3 comprises 14 residues. V trimming: 4 bases; J trimming: 5 bases; junction bases outside the gene matches: 9. CDR1 is GTSNPN and CDR2 is SVGIG in the germline V gene (reference sequence). The CDR3 coding sequence is TGTGCCTGGATCCCGGGGGGAAGTGGAGATACGCAGTATTTT. Its protein is CAWIPGGSGDTQYF. The entire variable domain, with the rest obtained from reference TRBV30 and TRBJ2-3, is as follows: SQTIHQWPATLVQPVGSPLSLECTVEGTSNPNLYWYRQAAGRGLQLLFYSVGIGQISSEVPQNLSASRPQDRQFILSSKKLLLSDSGFYLCAWIPGGSGDTQYFGPGTRLTVL.

The chain combines TRBV6-1 with TRBJ1-1, with TRBD1 matching over 9 bases. With V trimmed by 5 bases and J by 6 bases, 7 bases remained unmatched. Germline CDR1 reads MNHNS; CDR2 reads SASEGT. This CDR3 is 14 amino acids long. CDR3 nucleotides: TGTGCCAGCAGTCCCTGGACAGGGGAGGCTGAAGCTTTCTTT. Encoded protein: CASSPWTGEAEAFF.

The chain recombines TRBV25-1 with TRBJ2-5; D gene uncertain. Germline V gene lookup returns CDR1 MGHDK and CDR2 SYGVNS. The length of the CDR3 is 13 residues. The V end was cut by 2 bases, the J end by 5 bases, with 9 bases between. In DNA, the CDR3 is TGTGCCAGCAGTGAAGGAGCGAGGGAGACCCAGTACTTC. This encodes CASSEGARETQYF.

The rearrangement links TRBV28 to TRBJ2-7; weak D call: TRBD2 (5 bases). Germline-derived CDR1 and CDR2 are MDHEN and SYDVKM. There are 10 residues in the CDR3. V gave up 7 bases and J gave up 7 bases, with 8 bases separating them. For the CDR3, the DNA is TGTGCCAGCAATTCGGGGGAGCAGTACTTC. Translation: CASNSGEQYF.

The V call is TRBV28, the J call TRBJ1-4; tentatively, D is TRBD1 (5 bases). The CDR3 totals 14 residues. Germline CDR1 reads MDHEN; CDR2 reads SYDVKM. V lost 3 bases and J lost 7, with 12 bases in between. The CDR3 loop reads CASSFTSGGEKLFF. The CDR3 coding sequence is TGTGCCAGCAGTTTTACAAGCGGGGGTGAAAAACTGTTTTTT.

The chain has TRBV2 and TRBJ2-7, with D unclear. The CDR3 covers 12 residues. Trimming removed 3 bases at V and 3 bases at J, with 6 bases between. Germline V gene lookup returns CDR1 SNHLY and CDR2 FYNNEI. The CDR3 DNA sequence: TGTGCCAGCAGTGACATGAGCTACGAGCAGTACTTC. The encoded protein is CASSDMSYEQYF.

This chain joins TRBV7-2 and TRBJ2-2, with TRBD1 matching 10 bases. Germline-derived CDR1 and CDR2 are SGHTA and FQGNSA. This CDR3 spans 15 amino acids. The ends lost 2 bases at V and 4 bases at J; junction bases unmatched: 1. DNA for the CDR3: TGTGCCAGCAGCTTAAGGACAGGGGGCACCGGGGAGCTGTTTTTT. This encodes CASSLRTGGTGELFF.

V gene TRBV28 combines with J gene TRBJ2-5; the D gene is possibly TRBD1 (6 bases). Per germline, CDR1 MDHEN and CDR2 SYDVKM. V lost 7 bases and J 2 bases, leaving 20 bases between the germline ends. CDR3 size: 16 residues. For the CDR3, the DNA is TGTGCCAGCACCCTTCACGGGACAACTAAACAAGAGACCCAGTACTTC. It is translated as CASTLHGTTKQETQYF.

V gene TRBV5-4 combines with J gene TRBJ2-2; 8 positions agree with TRBD2. There are 15 residues in the CDR3. V trimming: 7 bases; J trimming: 6 bases; junction bases outside the gene matches: 11. The germline V gene has CDR1 SGHNT and CDR2 YYREEE (reference sequence). The CDR3 protein is CASRLQTSVAGELFF. Here the CDR3 DNA reads TGTGCCAGCCGGCTTCAGACTAGCGTAGCCGGGGAGCTGTTTTTT.

To note about this clone: This CDR3 is also generated by other DNA sequences in the sample. The chain is built from TRBV19 and TRBJ1-5; 9 bases align to TRBD1. CDR3 length: 13 residues. From germline, CDR1 is LNHDA and CDR2 SQIVND (reference sequence). The V segment lost 5 bases and the J segment 4 bases; nucleotides outside the gene matches: 0. The CDR3 spells CASSGTGNQPQHF. Written as DNA, the CDR3 is TGTGCCAGTAGTGGGACAGGGAATCAGCCCCAGCATTTT. The full variable domain, its missing parts supplied by reference TRBV19 and TRBJ1-5, is DGGITQSPKYLFRKEGQNVTLSCEQNLNHDAMYWYRQDPGQGLRLIYYSQIVNDFQKGDIAEGYSVSREKKESFPLTVTSAQKNPTAFYLCASSGTGNQPQHFGDGTRLSIL.

On this clone: A much more abundant neighbour one base away suggests this may be a read error. The same CDR3 can be traced to other DNA sequences in this sample. J is TRBJ1-3 and V is TRBV30; D call uncertain. CDR3 length: 13 residues. Trimming removed 4 bases at V and 0 bases at J, with 7 bases between. CDR1 GTSNPN and CDR2 SVGIG come from the germline V gene (reference sequence). The CDR3 region has the DNA TGTGCCTGGAACCTCGGCTCTGGAAACACCATATATTTT. Translated: CAWNLGSGNTIYF. The complete variable domain, with remaining parts taken from reference TRBV30 and TRBJ1-3, reads SQTIHQWPATLVQPVGSPLSLECTVEGTSNPNLYWYRQAAGRGLQLLFYSVGIGQISSEVPQNLSASRPQDRQFILSSKKLLLSDSGFYLCAWNLGSGNTIYFGEGSWLTVV.

The chain employs TRBV7-9 and TRBJ1-6; tentatively, D is TRBD1 (5 bases). The germline gives CDR1 SEHNR, CDR2 FQNEAQ (reference sequence). V lost 1 base to trimming and J lost 6 bases, with 19 bases between them. This CDR3 spans 18 amino acids. CDR3 in amino acids: CASSLVSAGMGGNSPLHF. CDR3 sequence (DNA): TGTGCCAGCAGCTTAGTCTCGGCAGGGATGGGCGGTAATTCACCCCTCCACTTT.

This clone was detected a few times. This chain joins TRBV4-3 and TRBJ2-3, with D perhaps matching TRBD1 (6 bases). Germline V gene sequence: CDR1 LGHNA, CDR2 YSLEER. The CDR3 loop spans 16 amino acids. Deletions cut 4 bases from V and 8 bases from J, with 22 bases between. CDR3 loop: CASSPQGPGVVGTQYF. In nucleotides, the CDR3 is TGCGCCAGCAGCCCCCAGGGACCAGGGGTGGTCGGTACGCAGTATTTT.

V and J are TRBV6-6 and TRBJ1-2; tentative D call: TRBD1 (5 bases). Germline assignment: CDR1 MNHNY and CDR2 SVGAGI (reference sequence). This CDR3 has 13 residues. V was clipped by 7 bases and J by 3 bases, with 12 bases between them. CDR3 amino acids: CASTSGADYGYTF. In DNA form, the CDR3 reads TGTGCCAGCACAAGCGGGGCTGACTATGGCTACACCTTC.

The V and J genes are TRBV6-1 and TRBJ2-1; 15 nucleotides agree with TRBD2. CDR1 is MNHNS and CDR2 is SASEGT in the germline V gene. V dropped 4 bases and J dropped 0; count of bases not matched to a gene: 7. This CDR3 comprises 19 residues. The CDR3 region is CASSGFGLAGGSSYNEQFF. The CDR3 DNA reads TGTGCCAGCAGTGGGTTCGGACTAGCGGGAGGGAGCTCCTACAATGAGCAGTTCTTC.

This chain connects TRBV28 to TRBJ1-2; D is unclear. Germline V gene data show CDR1 as MDHEN and CDR2 as SYDVKM. The length of the CDR3 is 13 residues. V was trimmed by 3 bases and J by 7 bases, leaving 12 bases between them. The CDR3 nucleotides read TGTGCCAGCAGTTTGGGCCTACTCCCTGGCTACACCTTC. Amino acid sequence: CASSLGLLPGYTF.

This clone was detected only a few times. The chain combines TRBV6-1 with TRBJ2-1, with 9 bases aligning to TRBD2. J gave up 2 bases and V 4 bases, and 9 bases lay outside the gene matches. Germline V gene lookup returns CDR1 MNHNS and CDR2 SASEGT. The length of the CDR3 is 17 residues. The CDR3 sequence: CASSVSPLAGPYNEQFF. CDR3 coding DNA: TGTGCCAGCAGTGTCTCCCCCCTAGCGGGACCCTACAATGAGCAGTTCTTC.

J is TRBJ1-2 and V is TRBV27; D gene ambiguous. Trimming removed 5 bases at V and 3 bases at J, with 10 bases between. Looked up from germline, CDR1 is MNHEY and CDR2 is SMNVEV (reference sequence). The CDR3 is made up of 13 amino acids. The CDR3 nucleotides read TGTGCCAGCAGTCCCCGGGAGTACTATGGCTACACCTTC. It specifies CASSPREYYGYTF.

The rearrangement joins TRBV6-5 to TRBJ2-1; 8 positions match TRBD1. The CDR3 is 14 residues long. Per germline, CDR1 MNHEY and CDR2 SVGAGI. The J segment lost 7 bases and the V segment lost 6 bases, leaving 8 bases of the junction unmatched. The CDR3 DNA reads TGTGCCAGCAGGCCTAGGACAGGGATTAATGAGCAGTTCTTC. Translating gives CASRPRTGINEQFF.